This T cell receptor (beta chain) was sequenced for a study of CD8 T cells in ankylosing spondylitis. Remarks on this clonotype: The antigen remains undetermined.

Study-wide points: Both synovial fluid and blood in reactive arthritis had previously been reported to carry some motif variants. What appeared characteristic of ankylosing spondylitis blood was a TCR beta motif of eight highly homologous variants.

Trimming pared 1 base from V and 2 bases from J, leaving 9 bases between. This CDR3 is built from 15 residues. The germline gives CDR1 SGHVS, CDR2 FNYEAQ. Each CDR3 protein gets one entry after TCRdb re-called the 5' RACE reads with MiXCR. The data contain fewer than 400,000 distinct CDR3 sequences, 7% to 9% of them seen just once; the ten biggest clones take up more than 12%. V gene TRBV7-6 combines with J gene TRBJ1-5; tentatively, D is TRBD1 (6 bases). The TCR was taken from a male donor with ankylosing spondylitis. Sequenced material: blood, either unsorted or a sorted T cell fraction (not recorded which). The CDR3 protein is CASSLGGAGNQPQHF. The CDR3 DNA sequence: TGTGCCAGCAGCTTAGGGGGGGCTGGCAATCAGCCCCAGCATTTT.